Each of the 3 T cell receptor beta chains below was sequenced from the same sample in a study of cytomegalovirus exposure and HLA in healthy donors. Primers for the PCR totalled 60 Vbeta and 13 Jbeta. Clones were sequenced by immunoSEQ multiplex PCR, and TCRdb holds only the in-frame ones, with some missing. The table includes 150,000 to 200,000 clones, 75% to 80% detected once. The sequencing input was PBMCs. The origin of the receptors is a woman between 40 and 55 years old in good health and CMV-seronegative.

This chain connects TRBV5-1 to TRBJ2-1; 11 nucleotides match TRBD2. Unmatched junction bases numbered 12, after V lost 2 bases and J lost 8 bases. The germline CDR1 and CDR2 sequences are SGHRS and YFSETQ. This CDR3 contains 17 residues. The chain's CDR3 is CASSLRGTSGGQDEQFF. CDR3 nucleotides: TGCGCCAGCAGCTTACGGGGAACTAGCGGGGGCCAGGATGAGCAGTTCTTC.

The rearrangement links TRBV18 to TRBJ2-5; a weak D match, TRBD1 (5 bases). V was pared by 5 bases and J by 2 bases, with 18 bases between. Germline V CDR1 and CDR2: KGHSH, LQKENI. There are 16 residues in the CDR3. CDR3 DNA sequence: TGTGCCAGCTCATTGGACACCCCAACAGGTCAAGAGACCCAGTACTTC. This encodes CASSLDTPTGQETQYF.

This clone was observed once. The gene calls are TRBV6-6 and TRBJ1-5; D gene uncertain. The CDR3 has 13 residues. Trimming left V 5 bases short and J 6 bases short, with 11 bases between. Germline values: CDR1 MNHNY, CDR2 SVGAGI (reference sequence). DNA of the CDR3: TGTGCCAGCAGTCCTAATCGGGGTCAGCCCCAGCATTTT. Translated, it gives CASSPNRGQPQHF.